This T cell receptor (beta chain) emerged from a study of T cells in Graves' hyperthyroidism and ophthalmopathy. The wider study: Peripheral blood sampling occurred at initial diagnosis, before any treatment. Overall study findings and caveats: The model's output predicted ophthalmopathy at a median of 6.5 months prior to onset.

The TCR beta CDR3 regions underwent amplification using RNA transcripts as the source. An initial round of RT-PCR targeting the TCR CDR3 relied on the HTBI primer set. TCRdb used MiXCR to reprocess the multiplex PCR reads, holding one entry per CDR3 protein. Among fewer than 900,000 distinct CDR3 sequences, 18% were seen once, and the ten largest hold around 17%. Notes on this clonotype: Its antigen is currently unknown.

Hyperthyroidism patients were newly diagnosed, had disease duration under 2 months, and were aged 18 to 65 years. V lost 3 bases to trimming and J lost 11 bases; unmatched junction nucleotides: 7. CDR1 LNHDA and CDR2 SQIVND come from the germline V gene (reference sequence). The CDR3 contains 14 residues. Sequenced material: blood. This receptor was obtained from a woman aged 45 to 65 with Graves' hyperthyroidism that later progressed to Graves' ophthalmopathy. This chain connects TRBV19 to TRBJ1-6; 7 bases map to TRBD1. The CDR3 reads CASSIRQGRPPLHF. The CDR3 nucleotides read TGTGCCAGTAGTATTCGACAGGGAAGGCCACCCCTCCACTTT.